Presented here are 7 T cell receptor beta chains from one specimen sequenced in a study of T cell responses to AZD1222 COVID-19 vaccine. Produced via immunoSEQ multiplex PCR; TCRdb's table is partial and in-frame only. The table records around 200,000 clones, about 90% of them present only once. Sequencing was performed on peripheral blood, taken on day 0 of AZD1222 vaccination. Source of these receptors: an adult in good health.

This sequence joins TRBV28 and TRBJ2-7; TRBD2 is a possible D gene (7 bases). CDR3 size: 13 residues. Germline CDR1 reads MDHEN; CDR2 reads SYDVKM. Trimming stripped 11 bases from V and 1 base from J, with 15 bases between. The CDR3 reads CAGGGPPSYEQYF. The DNA for the CDR3 is TGTGCCGGGGGGGGGCCTCCTTCCTACGAGCAGTACTTC.

This rearrangement joins TRBV28 to TRBJ1-2; TRBD1 agrees at 7 bases. The CDR3 sequence is 14 residues long. Trimming cost V 5 bases and J 4 bases; bases outside gene matches: 7. Per the germline V gene, CDR1 is MDHEN and CDR2 is SYDVKM. The CDR3 reads CASSLIGTAYGYTF. For the CDR3, the DNA is TGTGCCAGCAGTCTCATTGGGACAGCCTATGGCTACACCTTC.

The chain couples TRBV29-1 to TRBJ1-2; D call uncertain. Trimming shortened V by 6 bases and J by 0 bases, and 20 bases separated the two germline ends. This CDR3 is 16 amino acids long. CDR1 SQVTM and CDR2 ANQGSEA come from the germline V gene. The CDR3 is CSVSPRIQRTNYGYTF. For the CDR3, the DNA is TGCAGCGTCAGCCCGCGCATTCAGCGGACTAACTATGGCTACACCTTC.

The V gene is TRBV18, the J gene TRBJ1-2; 10 nucleotides align to TRBD1. The germline V gene encodes CDR1 KGHSH and CDR2 LQKENI. The CDR3 totals 14 residues. Losses at the gene ends were 6 bases for V and 6 bases for J; bases not matched to a gene: 7. CDR3 nucleotides: TGTGCCAGCTCTGACCAGGGGACAGGGGATGGCTACACCTTC. This sequence encodes CASSDQGTGDGYTF.

The chain employs TRBV7-2 and TRBJ1-5; D is unresolved. V lost 3 bases and J lost 0, with 6 bases in between. Germline CDR1 is SGHTA and CDR2 is FQGNSA. The length of the CDR3 is 14 residues. CDR3 residues: CASSFRGSNQPQHF. CDR3 coding DNA: TGTGCCAGCAGCTTTCGGGGTAGCAATCAGCCCCAGCATTTT.

This sequence joins TRBV28 and TRBJ1-4; D is unclear. This CDR3 is 15 amino acids long. Germline-derived CDR1 and CDR2 are MDHEN and SYDVKM. Between the trimmed V and J ends, which lost 3 bases and 5 bases, there was a span of 13 bases. CDR3: CASSFRSGVNEKLFF. CDR3 nucleotides: TGTGCCAGCAGTTTTCGTTCCGGGGTCAATGAAAAACTGTTTTTT.

The chain employs TRBV29-1 and TRBJ2-7; D remains ambiguous. CDR3 size: 12 residues. Per germline, CDR1 SQVTM and CDR2 ANQGSEA. Trimming removed 6 bases from V and 4 bases from J, with 13 bases in between. The CDR3 here is CSVLGNRYEQYF. CDR3 sequence (DNA): TGCAGCGTCCTCGGTAACCGGTACGAGCAGTACTTC.